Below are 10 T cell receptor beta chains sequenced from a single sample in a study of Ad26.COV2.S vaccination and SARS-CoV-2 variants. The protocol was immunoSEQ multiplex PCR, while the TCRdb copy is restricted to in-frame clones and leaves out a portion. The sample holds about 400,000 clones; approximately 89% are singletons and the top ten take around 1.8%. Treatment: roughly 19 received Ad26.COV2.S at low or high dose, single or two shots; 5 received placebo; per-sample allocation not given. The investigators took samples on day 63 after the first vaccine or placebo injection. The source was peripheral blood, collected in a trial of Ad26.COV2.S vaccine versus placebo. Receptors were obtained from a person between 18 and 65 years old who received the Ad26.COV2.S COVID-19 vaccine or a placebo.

CDR3 protein: CATTGGDSSSYNEQFF. CDR3 nucleotide sequence: TGTGCCACCACGGGGGGCGATTCAAGCTCCTACAATGAGCAGTTCTTC. This chain uses TRBV24-1 with TRBJ2-1, with a possible D match to TRBD2 (7 bases). Germline V gives CDR1 KGHDR, CDR2 SFDVKD. The CDR3 length is 16 residues. Trimming removed 8 bases at V and 0 bases at J, with 16 bases between.

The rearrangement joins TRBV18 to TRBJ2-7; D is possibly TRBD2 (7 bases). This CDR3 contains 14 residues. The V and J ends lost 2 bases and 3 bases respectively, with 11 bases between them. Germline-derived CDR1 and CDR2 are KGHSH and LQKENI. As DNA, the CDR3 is TGTGCCAGCTCACCAAGGGGGGGAGACTACGAGCAGTACTTC. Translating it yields CASSPRGGDYEQYF.

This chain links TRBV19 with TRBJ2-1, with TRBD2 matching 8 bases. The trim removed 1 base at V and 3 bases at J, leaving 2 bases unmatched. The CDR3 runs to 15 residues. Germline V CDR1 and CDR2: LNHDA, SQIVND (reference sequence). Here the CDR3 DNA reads TGTGCCAGTAGTATAGTACTAGCGGACTACAATGAGCAGTTCTTC. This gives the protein CASSIVLADYNEQFF.

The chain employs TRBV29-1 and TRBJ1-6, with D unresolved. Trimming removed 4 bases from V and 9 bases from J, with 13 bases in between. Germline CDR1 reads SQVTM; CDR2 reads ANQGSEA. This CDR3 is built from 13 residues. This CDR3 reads CSVAEFEGSPLHF. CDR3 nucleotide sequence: TGCAGCGTTGCGGAGTTCGAAGGTTCACCCCTCCACTTT.

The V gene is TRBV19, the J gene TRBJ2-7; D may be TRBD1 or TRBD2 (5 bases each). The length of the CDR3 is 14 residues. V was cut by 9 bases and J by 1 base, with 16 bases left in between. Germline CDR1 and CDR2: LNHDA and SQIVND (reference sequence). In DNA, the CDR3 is TGTGCCAGGGCGAGGGGTGGGATTTCCTACGAGCAGTACTTC. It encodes CARARGGISYEQYF. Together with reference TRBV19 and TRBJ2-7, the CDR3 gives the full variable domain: DGGITQSPKYLFRKEGQNVTLSCEQNLNHDAMYWYRQDPGQGLRLIYYSQIVNDFQKGDIAEGYSVSREKKESFPLTVTSAQKNPTAFYLCARARGGISYEQYFGPGTRLTVT.

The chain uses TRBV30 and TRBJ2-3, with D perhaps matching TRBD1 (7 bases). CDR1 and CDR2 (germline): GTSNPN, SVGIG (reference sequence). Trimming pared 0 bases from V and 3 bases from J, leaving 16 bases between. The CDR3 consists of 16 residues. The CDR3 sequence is CAWSVQMTGRTDTQYF. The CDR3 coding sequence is TGTGCCTGGAGTGTACAAATGACAGGGAGGACAGATACGCAGTATTTT.

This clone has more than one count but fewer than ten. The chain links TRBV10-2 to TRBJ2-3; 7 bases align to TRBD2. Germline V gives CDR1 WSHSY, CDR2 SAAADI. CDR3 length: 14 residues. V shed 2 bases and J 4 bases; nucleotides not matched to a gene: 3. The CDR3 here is CASSEVGGADTQYF. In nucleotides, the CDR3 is TGCGCCAGCAGTGAGGTGGGAGGGGCAGATACGCAGTATTTT.

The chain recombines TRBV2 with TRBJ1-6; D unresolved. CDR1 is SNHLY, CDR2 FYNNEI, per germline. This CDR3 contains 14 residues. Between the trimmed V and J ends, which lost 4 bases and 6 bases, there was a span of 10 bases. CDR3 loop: CASSGTARNSPLHF. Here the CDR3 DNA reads TGTGCCAGCAGTGGAACAGCCCGTAATTCACCCCTCCACTTT.

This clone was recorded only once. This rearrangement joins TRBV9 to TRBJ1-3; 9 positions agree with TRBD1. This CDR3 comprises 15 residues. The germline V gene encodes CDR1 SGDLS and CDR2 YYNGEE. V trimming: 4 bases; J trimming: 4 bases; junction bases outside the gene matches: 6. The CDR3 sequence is CASSTQGARGNTIYF. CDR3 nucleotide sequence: TGTGCCAGCAGCACACAGGGGGCGCGGGGAAACACCATATATTTT.

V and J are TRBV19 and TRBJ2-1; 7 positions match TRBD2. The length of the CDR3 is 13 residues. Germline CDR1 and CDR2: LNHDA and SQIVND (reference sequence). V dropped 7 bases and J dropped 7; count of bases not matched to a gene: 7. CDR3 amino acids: CASTGGGLNEQFF. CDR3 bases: TGTGCCAGTACGGGGGGAGGACTAAATGAGCAGTTCTTC.